The clone carrying this T cell receptor (beta chain) was picked up one time. Recruits, aged roughly 18 to 89 years, lived in roughly 22 US areas. Each recovered donor of Cohort 3 presented with two negative PCRs, clearance, or symptom resolution. The data are from a study of blood T cell repertoires in COVID-19. Trimming cost V 5 bases and J 5 bases; bases outside gene matches: 8. CDR1 and CDR2 from the germline V gene are LNHDA and SQIVND (reference sequence). CDR3 size: 14 residues. Method: immunoSEQ multiplex PCR; TCRdb's copy keeps in-frame clones and lacks some. The sample holds about 230,000 clones, approximately 84% seen once.

Sequencing was done on a sample of PBMCs or T cells enriched from blood (not recorded which). V usage is TRBV19 and J usage is TRBJ1-1; 7 bases are a match to TRBD1. The receptor was derived from a man aged 55 to 70 who had recovered from COVID-19. In DNA, the CDR3 is TGTGCCAGTAGTCCTCCAGGGGGGAGGACTGAAGCTTTCTTT. Translated, it gives CASSPPGGRTEAFF.